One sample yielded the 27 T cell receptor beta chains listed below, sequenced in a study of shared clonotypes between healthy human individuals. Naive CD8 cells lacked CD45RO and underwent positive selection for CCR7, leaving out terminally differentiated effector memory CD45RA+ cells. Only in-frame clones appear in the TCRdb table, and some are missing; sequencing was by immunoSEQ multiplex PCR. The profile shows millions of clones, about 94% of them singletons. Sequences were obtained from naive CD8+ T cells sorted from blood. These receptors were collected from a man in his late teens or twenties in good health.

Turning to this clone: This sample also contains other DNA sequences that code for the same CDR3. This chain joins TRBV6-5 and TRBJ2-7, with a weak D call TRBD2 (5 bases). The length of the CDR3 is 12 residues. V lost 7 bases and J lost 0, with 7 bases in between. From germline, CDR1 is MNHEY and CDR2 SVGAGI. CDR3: CASTGSSYEQYF. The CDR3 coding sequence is TGTGCCAGCACGGGAAGCTCCTACGAGCAGTACTTC.

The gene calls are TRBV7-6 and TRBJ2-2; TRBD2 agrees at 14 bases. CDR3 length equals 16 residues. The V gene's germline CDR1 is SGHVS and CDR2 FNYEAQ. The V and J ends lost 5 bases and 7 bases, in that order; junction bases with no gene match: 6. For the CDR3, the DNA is TGTGCCAGCAGCGGGGGACTAGCGGGAGCGGGCGGGGAGCTGTTTTTT. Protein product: CASSGGLAGAGGELFF.

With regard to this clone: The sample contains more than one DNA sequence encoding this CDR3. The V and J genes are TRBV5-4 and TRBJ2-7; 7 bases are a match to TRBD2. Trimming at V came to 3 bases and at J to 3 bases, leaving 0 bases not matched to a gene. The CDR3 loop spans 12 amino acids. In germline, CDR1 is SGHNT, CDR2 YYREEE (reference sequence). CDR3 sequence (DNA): TGTGCCAGCAGCTCGGGAGGCTACGAGCAGTACTTC. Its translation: CASSSGGYEQYF.

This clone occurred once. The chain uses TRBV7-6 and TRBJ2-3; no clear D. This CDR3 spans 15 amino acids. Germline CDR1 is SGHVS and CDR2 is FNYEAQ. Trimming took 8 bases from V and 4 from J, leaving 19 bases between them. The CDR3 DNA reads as TGTGCCAGCCGCCTTTCAGCCACGGAAGCAGATACGCAGTATTTT. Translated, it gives CASRLSATEADTQYF.

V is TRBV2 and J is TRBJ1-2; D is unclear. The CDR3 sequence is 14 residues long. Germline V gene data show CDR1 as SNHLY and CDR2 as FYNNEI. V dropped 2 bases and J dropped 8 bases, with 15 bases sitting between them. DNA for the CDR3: TGTGCCAGCAGTGAATTTTTTAGTGCTAGGGGCTACACCTTC. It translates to CASSEFFSARGYTF.

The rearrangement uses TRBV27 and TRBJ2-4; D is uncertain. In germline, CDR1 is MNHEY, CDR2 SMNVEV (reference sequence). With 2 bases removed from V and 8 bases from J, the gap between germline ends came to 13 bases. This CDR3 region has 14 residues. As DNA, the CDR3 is TGTGCCAGCAGTTTAGTACCTGCGCTTGACATTCAGTACTTC. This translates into CASSLVPALDIQYF.

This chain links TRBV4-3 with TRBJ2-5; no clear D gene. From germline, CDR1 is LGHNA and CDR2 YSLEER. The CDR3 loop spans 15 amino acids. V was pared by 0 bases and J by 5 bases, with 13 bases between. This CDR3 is CASSQDRKDWETQYF. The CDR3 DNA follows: TGCGCCAGCAGCCAAGATCGAAAAGATTGGGAGACCCAGTACTTC.

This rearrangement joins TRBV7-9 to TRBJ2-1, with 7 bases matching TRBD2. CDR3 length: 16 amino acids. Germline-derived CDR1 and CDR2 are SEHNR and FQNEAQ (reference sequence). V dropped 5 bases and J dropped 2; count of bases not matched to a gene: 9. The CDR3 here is CASSGEGLSAYNEQFF. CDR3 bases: TGTGCCAGCAGCGGGGAGGGCCTTTCGGCCTACAATGAGCAGTTCTTC.

DNA for the CDR3: TGTGCCAGCAGTGAAGGGCCAGGGTCGGGTTACGAGCAGTACTTC. This gives the protein CASSEGPGSGYEQYF. This chain uses TRBV2 with TRBJ2-7; perhaps TRBD1 as D (5 bases). The CDR3 length is 15 residues. CDR1 is SNHLY, CDR2 FYNNEI, per germline. V was shortened by 1 base and J by 4 bases, with 14 bases between the two germline ends.

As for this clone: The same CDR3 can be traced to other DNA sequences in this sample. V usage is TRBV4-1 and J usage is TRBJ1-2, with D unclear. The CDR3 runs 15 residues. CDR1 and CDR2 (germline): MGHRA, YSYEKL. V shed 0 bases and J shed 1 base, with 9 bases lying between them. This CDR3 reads CASSQEPGSNYGYTF. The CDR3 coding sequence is TGCGCCAGCAGCCAAGAGCCGGGAAGTAACTATGGCTACACCTTC.

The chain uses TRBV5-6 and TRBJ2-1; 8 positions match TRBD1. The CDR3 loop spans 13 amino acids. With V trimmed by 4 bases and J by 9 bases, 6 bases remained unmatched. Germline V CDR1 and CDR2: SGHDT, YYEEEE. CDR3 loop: CASSLWQGAEQFF. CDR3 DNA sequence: TGTGCCAGCAGCCTGTGGCAGGGGGCTGAGCAGTTCTTC.

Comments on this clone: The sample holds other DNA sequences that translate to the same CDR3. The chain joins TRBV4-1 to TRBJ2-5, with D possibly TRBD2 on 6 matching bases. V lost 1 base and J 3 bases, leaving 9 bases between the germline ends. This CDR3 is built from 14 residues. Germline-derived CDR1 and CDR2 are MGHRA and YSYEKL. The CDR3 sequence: CASSQVGGEETQYF. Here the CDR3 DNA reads TGCGCCAGCAGCCAAGTTGGAGGGGAAGAGACCCAGTACTTC.

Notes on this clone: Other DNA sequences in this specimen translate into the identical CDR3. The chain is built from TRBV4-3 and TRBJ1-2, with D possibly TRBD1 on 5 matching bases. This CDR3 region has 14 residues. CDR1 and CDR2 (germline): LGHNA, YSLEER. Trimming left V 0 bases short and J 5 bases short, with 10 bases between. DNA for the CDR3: TGCGCCAGCAGCCAAGATCGGGGGGGATATGGCTACACCTTC. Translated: CASSQDRGGYGYTF.

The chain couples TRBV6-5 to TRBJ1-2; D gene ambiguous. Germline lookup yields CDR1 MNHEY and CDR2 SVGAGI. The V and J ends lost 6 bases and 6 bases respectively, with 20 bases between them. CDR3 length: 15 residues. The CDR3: CASSPSPEGSHGYTF. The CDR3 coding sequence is TGTGCCAGCAGCCCCTCCCCTGAGGGATCGCATGGCTACACCTTC.

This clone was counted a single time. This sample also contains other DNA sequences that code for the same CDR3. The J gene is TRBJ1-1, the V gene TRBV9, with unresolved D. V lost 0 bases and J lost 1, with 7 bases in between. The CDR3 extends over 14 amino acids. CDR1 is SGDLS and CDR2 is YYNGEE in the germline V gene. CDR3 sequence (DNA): TGTGCCAGCAGCGTAGGGGAAGGGAACACTGAAGCTTTCTTT. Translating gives CASSVGEGNTEAFF. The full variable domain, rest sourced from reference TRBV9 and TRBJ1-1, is DSGVTQTPKHLITATGQRVTLRCSPRSGDLSVYWYQQSLDQGLQFLIQYYNGEERAKGNILERFSAQQFPDLHSELNLSSLELGDSALYFCASSVGEGNTEAFFGQGTRLTVV.

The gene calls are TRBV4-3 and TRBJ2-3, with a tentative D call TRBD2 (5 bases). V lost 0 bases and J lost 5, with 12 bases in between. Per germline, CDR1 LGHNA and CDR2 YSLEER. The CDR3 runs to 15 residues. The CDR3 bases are TGCGCCAGCAGCCAAGACGGGAATGATGGAGATACGCAGTATTTT. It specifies CASSQDGNDGDTQYF.

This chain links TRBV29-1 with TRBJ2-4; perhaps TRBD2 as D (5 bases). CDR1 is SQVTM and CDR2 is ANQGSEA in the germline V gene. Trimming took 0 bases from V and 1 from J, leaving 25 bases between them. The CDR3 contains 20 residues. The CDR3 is CSVEDHQADLTGVAKNIQYF. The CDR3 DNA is TGCAGCGTTGAAGACCACCAGGCGGATCTCACCGGGGTTGCCAAAAACATTCAGTACTTC.

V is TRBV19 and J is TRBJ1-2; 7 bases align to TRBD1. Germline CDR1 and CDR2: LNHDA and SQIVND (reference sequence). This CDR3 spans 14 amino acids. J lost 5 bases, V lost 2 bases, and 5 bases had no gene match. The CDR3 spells CASSIRDSAYGYTF. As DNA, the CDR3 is TGTGCCAGTAGTATACGGGACAGCGCTTATGGCTACACCTTC.

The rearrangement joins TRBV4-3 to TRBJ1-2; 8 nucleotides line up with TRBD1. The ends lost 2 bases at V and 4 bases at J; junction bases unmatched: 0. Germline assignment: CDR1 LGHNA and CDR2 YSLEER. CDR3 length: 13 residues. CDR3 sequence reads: CASSQTGGYGYTF. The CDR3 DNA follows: TGCGCCAGCAGCCAAACAGGGGGCTATGGCTACACCTTC.

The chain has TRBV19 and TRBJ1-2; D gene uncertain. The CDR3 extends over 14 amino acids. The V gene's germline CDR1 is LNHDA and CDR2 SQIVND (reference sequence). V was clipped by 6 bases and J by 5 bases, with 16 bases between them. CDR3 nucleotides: TGTGCCAGTAGCCTCCGTGGGTACGGATATGGCTACACCTTC. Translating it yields CASSLRGYGYGYTF.

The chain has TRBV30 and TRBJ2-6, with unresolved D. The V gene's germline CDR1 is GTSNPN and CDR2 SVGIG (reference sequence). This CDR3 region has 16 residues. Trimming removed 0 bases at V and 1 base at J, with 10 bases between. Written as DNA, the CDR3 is TGTGCCTGGAGTGTACTCCAGGTTTCTGGGGCCAACGTCCTGACTTTC. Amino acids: CAWSVLQVSGANVLTF.

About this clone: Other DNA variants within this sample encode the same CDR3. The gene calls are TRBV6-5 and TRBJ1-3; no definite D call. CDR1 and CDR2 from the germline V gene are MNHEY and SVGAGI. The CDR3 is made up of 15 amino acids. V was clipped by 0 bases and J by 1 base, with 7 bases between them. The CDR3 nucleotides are TGTGCCAGCAGTTACTCGCCGGGGTCTGGAAACACCATATATTTT. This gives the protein CASSYSPGSGNTIYF.

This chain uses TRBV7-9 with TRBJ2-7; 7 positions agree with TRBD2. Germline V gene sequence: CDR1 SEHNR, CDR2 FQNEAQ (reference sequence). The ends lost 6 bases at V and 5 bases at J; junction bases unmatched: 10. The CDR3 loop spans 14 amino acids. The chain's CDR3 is CASRGGGSSHEQYF. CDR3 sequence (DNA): TGTGCCAGCAGAGGAGGCGGGAGTAGCCACGAGCAGTACTTC. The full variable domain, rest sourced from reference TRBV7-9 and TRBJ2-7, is DTGVSQNPRHKITKRGQNVTFRCDPISEHNRLYWYRQTLGQGPEFLTYFQNEAQLEKSRLLSDRFSAERPKGSFSTLEIQRTEQGDSAMYLCASRGGGSSHEQYFGPGTRLTVT.

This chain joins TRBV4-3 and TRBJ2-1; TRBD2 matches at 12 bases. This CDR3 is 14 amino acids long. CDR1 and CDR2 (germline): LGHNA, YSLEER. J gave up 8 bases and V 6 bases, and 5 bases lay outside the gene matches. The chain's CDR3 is CASSPSGRGHEQFF. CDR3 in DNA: TGCGCCAGCAGTCCTAGCGGGAGGGGGCATGAGCAGTTCTTC.

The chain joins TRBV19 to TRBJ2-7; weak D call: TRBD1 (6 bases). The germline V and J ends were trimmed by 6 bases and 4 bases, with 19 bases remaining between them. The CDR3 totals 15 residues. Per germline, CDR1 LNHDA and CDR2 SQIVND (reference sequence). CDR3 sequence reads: CASRSQGQGSYEQYF. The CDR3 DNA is TGTGCCAGTAGATCCCAGGGGCAGGGCTCTTACGAGCAGTACTTC.

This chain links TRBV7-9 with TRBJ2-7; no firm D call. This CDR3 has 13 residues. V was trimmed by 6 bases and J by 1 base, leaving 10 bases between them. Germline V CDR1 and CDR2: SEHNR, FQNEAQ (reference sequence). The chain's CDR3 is CASSYDGSYEQYF. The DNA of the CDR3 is TGTGCCAGCAGTTACGACGGGTCCTACGAGCAGTACTTC.

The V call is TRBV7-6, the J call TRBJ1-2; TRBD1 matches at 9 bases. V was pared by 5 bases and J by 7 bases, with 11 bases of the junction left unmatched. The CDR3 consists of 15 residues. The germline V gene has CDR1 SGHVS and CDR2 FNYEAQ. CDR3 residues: CASSPVTGGDGGYTF. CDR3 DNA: TGTGCCAGCAGCCCCGTTACAGGGGGCGACGGTGGCTACACCTTC.